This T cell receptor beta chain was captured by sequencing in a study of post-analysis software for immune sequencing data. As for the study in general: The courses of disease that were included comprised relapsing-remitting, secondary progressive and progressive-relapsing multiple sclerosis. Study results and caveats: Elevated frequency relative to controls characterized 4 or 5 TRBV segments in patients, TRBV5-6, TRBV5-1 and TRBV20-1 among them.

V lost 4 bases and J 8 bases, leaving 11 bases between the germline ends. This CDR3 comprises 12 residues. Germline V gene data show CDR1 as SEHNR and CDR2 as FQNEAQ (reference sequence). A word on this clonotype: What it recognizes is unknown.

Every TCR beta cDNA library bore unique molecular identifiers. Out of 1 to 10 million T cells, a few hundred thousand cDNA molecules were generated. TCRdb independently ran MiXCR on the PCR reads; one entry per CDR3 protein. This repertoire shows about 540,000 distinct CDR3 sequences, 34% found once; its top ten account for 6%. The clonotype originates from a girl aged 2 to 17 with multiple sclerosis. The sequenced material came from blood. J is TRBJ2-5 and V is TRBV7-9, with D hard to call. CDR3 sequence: CASSSIPETQYF. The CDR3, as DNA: TGTGCCAGCAGCTCAATACCTGAAACCCAGTACTTC. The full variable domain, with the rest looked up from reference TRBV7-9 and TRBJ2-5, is DTGVSQNPRHKITKRGQNVTFRCDPISEHNRLYWYRQTLGQGPEFLTYFQNEAQLEKSRLLSDRFSAERPKGSFSTLEIQRTEQGDSAMYLCASSSIPETQYFGPGTRLLVL.